This TCR beta chain was identified in a study of siplizumab effects on memory and regulatory T cells. On this clone: The antigen is unknown.

General study results and limits: Naive T cells looked more diverse than memory cells and looked like major alloresponse contributors.

Assaying covered some 10^5 TCR templates per sample. Here immunoSEQ multiplex PCR was the method, and the copy in TCRdb shows in-frame clones only, minus some. The data contain 100,000 to 110,000 clones, approximately 94% of them singletons. The germline gives CDR1 SGHAT, CDR2 FQNNGV. J was trimmed by 4 bases and V by 3 bases; bases with no gene match: 7. This CDR3 is 16 amino acids long. V and J are TRBV11-2 and TRBJ2-3; 10 bases are a match to TRBD2. This clonotype originated in a human donor in good health. Sequencing was done on a sample of non-Treg CD4+ T cells sorted from blood. The DNA for the CDR3 is TGTGCCAGCAGCTTTCTAGCGGGAGTTTCAGCAGATACGCAGTATTTT. It encodes CASSFLAGVSADTQYF.